These 21 T cell receptor beta chains came from one sample sequenced in a study of response to subunit inactivated influenza vaccine. Using its own MiXCR run on the RT-PCR reads, TCRdb lists one record per CDR3 protein. The data hold just under 550,000 distinct CDR3 sequences, with 20% to 25% observed a single time. These same data were also listed under a study on T cells expressing NK-cell markers. That report notes: TCR beta cDNA was generated via 5'RACE template switching incorporating UMIs.

Sequences were derived from CD4+ T cells sorted from PBMCs, sampled about 11 days after vaccination. These TCRs come from a man between 50 and 59 years old who received an inactivated influenza vaccine.

The V gene is TRBV12-3 or TRBV12-4, the J gene TRBJ2-3; D tentatively fits TRBD1 or TRBD2 (6 bases each). There are 14 residues in the CDR3. With 3 bases removed from V and 2 bases from J, the gap between germline ends came to 9 bases. CDR3 DNA: TGTGCCAGCAGTTTGGGGGGCCACACAGATACGCAGTATTTT. It yields the protein CASSLGGHTDTQYF.

This chain joins TRBV28 and TRBJ2-7; 8 bases are shared with TRBD1. Germline lookup yields CDR1 MDHEN and CDR2 SYDVKM. Trimming at V came to 6 bases and at J to 4 bases, leaving 8 bases not matched to a gene. This CDR3 spans 14 amino acids. The CDR3 here is CASSPPDRDYEQYF. The CDR3 DNA reads TGTGCCAGCAGCCCCCCGGACAGGGATTACGAGCAGTACTTC.

The gene calls are TRBV29-1 and TRBJ1-2; D ambiguous. Trimming left V 3 bases short and J 0 bases short, with 17 bases between. CDR3 size: 16 residues. Germline CDR1 SQVTM, CDR2 ANQGSEA. CDR3 DNA sequence: TGCAGCGTTGAGTCGGGGAGACTAGGGACTAACTATGGCTACACCTTC. Protein: CSVESGRLGTNYGYTF.

The chain couples TRBV10-3 to TRBJ2-2; possibly TRBD1 or TRBD2 for D (6 bases each). The germline V and J ends were trimmed by 5 bases and 3 bases, with 22 bases remaining between them. The CDR3 sequence is 18 residues long. Germline lookup yields CDR1 ENHRY and CDR2 SYGVKD. The CDR3 sequence is CAISSQGIISGHTGELFF. In nucleotides, the CDR3 is TGTGCCATCAGTTCACAGGGAATCATCAGCGGGCACACCGGGGAGCTGTTTTTT.

This chain connects TRBV29-1 to TRBJ2-1; either TRBD1 or TRBD2 may fit D (5 bases each). Germline CDR1 reads SQVTM; CDR2 reads ANQGSEA. The CDR3 contains 14 residues. The V end was cut by 2 bases, the J end by 12 bases, with 20 bases between. The CDR3 region has the DNA TGCAGCGTTGAACAGGGCGTTCTCGCGGGCGGGCAGTTCTTC. Translating it yields CSVEQGVLAGGQFF.

The rearrangement uses TRBV4-3 and TRBJ2-7, with 9 bases lining up with TRBD2. Germline lookup yields CDR1 LGHNA and CDR2 YSLEER. The CDR3 is 15 residues long. Trimming at V came to 0 bases and at J to 7 bases, leaving 7 bases not matched to a gene. The CDR3 region is CASSQDYAGGFEQYF. CDR3 coding DNA: TGCGCCAGCAGCCAAGATTACGCGGGAGGGTTTGAGCAGTACTTC.

The chain joins TRBV20-1 to TRBJ1-6; no clear D. V was cut by 6 bases and J by 0 bases, with 15 bases left in between. This CDR3 has 16 amino acids. Germline assignment: CDR1 DFQATT and CDR2 SNEGSKA (reference sequence). CDR3 in amino acids: CSAPGPPSSYNSPLHF. The DNA of the CDR3 is TGCAGTGCCCCGGGCCCTCCGAGCTCCTATAATTCACCCCTCCACTTT.

This clonotype was found a few times. The genes are TRBV4-3 and TRBJ2-3; the D gene is possibly TRBD2 (6 bases). The germline V gene encodes CDR1 LGHNA and CDR2 YSLEER. There are 14 residues in the CDR3. V was trimmed by 0 bases and J by 4 bases, leaving 8 bases between them. This CDR3 is CASSQDRRADTQYF. The CDR3 DNA follows: TGCGCCAGCAGCCAAGATAGGAGGGCAGATACGCAGTATTTT.

In its sample, this clonotype was seen a few times. The J gene is TRBJ2-1, the V gene TRBV29-1; D might be TRBD2 (6 bases). In germline, CDR1 is SQVTM, CDR2 ANQGSEA. The CDR3 length is 16 residues. V lost 7 bases to trimming and J lost 4 bases, with 23 bases between them. CDR3 sequence reads: CSGHIEVWGVYNEQFF. The CDR3 nucleotides are TGCAGCGGCCACATTGAGGTTTGGGGGGTTTACAATGAGCAGTTCTTC.

This chain connects TRBV5-5 to TRBJ2-5; D possibly corresponds to TRBD2 (5 bases). Germline V CDR1 and CDR2: SGHKS, YYEKEE (reference sequence). This CDR3 has 15 residues. With 6 bases removed from V and 4 bases from J, the gap between germline ends came to 19 bases. The CDR3 here is CASTLGLLSGETQYF. The CDR3, as DNA: TGTGCCAGCACCTTAGGACTCTTATCAGGAGAGACCCAGTACTTC.

In this sample, this clonotype turned up a few times. The J gene is TRBJ1-2, the V gene TRBV7-9; D uncertain. Germline assignment: CDR1 SEHNR and CDR2 FQNEAQ (reference sequence). V was clipped by 1 base and J by 0 bases, with 9 bases between them. The CDR3 is 15 residues long. The CDR3 DNA reads as TGTGCCAGCAGCTTAGTCTCCGGTTCTAACTATGGCTACACCTTC. Translating it yields CASSLVSGSNYGYTF.

The chain employs TRBV12-3 or TRBV12-4 and TRBJ1-1; 10 bases agree with TRBD1. The ends lost 0 bases at V and 9 bases at J; junction bases unmatched: 7. The CDR3 sequence is 15 residues long. CDR3 in amino acids: CASSLAMTGGPKAFF. CDR3 DNA: TGTGCCAGCAGTTTAGCTATGACAGGGGGCCCGAAAGCTTTCTTT.

This clonotype was counted ten times or more. The chain joins TRBV30 to TRBJ1-1; no clear D gene. This CDR3 spans 12 amino acids. CDR1 and CDR2 from the germline V gene are GTSNPN and SVGIG (reference sequence). The V end lost 2 bases, the J end lost 2 bases, and 6 bases lay between the germline ends. The CDR3 sequence is CAWSYSNTEAFF. In DNA form, the CDR3 reads TGTGCCTGGAGTTATAGTAACACTGAAGCTTTCTTT.

This clonotype was observed a handful of times. This rearrangement joins TRBV7-2 to TRBJ2-7; 9 nucleotides line up with TRBD2. J was trimmed by 2 bases and V by 7 bases; bases with no gene match: 6. The CDR3 is 14 amino acids. The germline V gene has CDR1 SGHTA and CDR2 FQGNSA. CDR3 residues: CASTESGGTYEQYF. The CDR3, as DNA: TGTGCCAGCACCGAAAGCGGGGGGACCTACGAGCAGTACTTC.

This clonotype was counted a few times. The rearrangement uses TRBV9 and TRBJ2-5, with D uncertain. Trimming removed 3 bases at V and 4 bases at J, with 13 bases between. The germline V gene has CDR1 SGDLS and CDR2 YYNGEE. CDR3 length: 14 residues. CDR3 in DNA: TGTGCCAGCAGCGCTGGACCCCTGCGAGAGACCCAGTACTTC. Translating it yields CASSAGPLRETQYF.

A few counts support this clonotype. The chain has TRBV6-1 and TRBJ2-5; 10 nucleotides agree with TRBD1. The CDR3 loop spans 17 amino acids. Germline values: CDR1 MNHNS, CDR2 SASEGT. With 6 bases clipped from V and 4 bases from J, the junction kept 14 bases outside the gene matches. The CDR3 loop is CASRTGTGVRGLETQYF. CDR3 in DNA: TGTGCCAGCAGAACTGGGACAGGGGTTCGGGGTTTAGAGACCCAGTACTTC.

This clonotype came up a few times. This chain uses TRBV29-1 with TRBJ2-7; TRBD1 is a possible D gene (5 bases). The CDR3 covers 12 residues. Trimming took off 2 bases at V and 2 bases at J, with 7 bases between the two ends. The germline V gene has CDR1 SQVTM and CDR2 ANQGSEA. The CDR3 loop reads CSVEKGPYEQYF. CDR3 sequence (DNA): TGCAGCGTTGAAAAGGGGCCCTACGAGCAGTACTTC.

This clonotype was seen only a few times. This chain connects TRBV7-6 to TRBJ2-2, with D uncertain. Germline CDR1 and CDR2: SGHVS and FNYEAQ. The CDR3 consists of 14 residues. V was trimmed by 2 bases and J by 6 bases, leaving 10 bases between them. The CDR3 loop is CASSLSRDSGELFF. In nucleotides, the CDR3 is TGTGCCAGCAGCTTATCGAGAGACTCCGGGGAGCTGTTTTTT.

The chain uses TRBV5-6 and TRBJ2-4, with D possibly TRBD2 on 6 matching bases. Germline lookup yields CDR1 SGHDT and CDR2 YYEEEE. V was trimmed by 2 bases and J by 3 bases, leaving 18 bases between them. The CDR3 is made up of 17 amino acids. CDR3 region: CASSFLAGGAGKNIQYF. Written as DNA, the CDR3 is TGTGCCAGCAGCTTTTTGGCTGGGGGAGCGGGCAAAAACATTCAGTACTTC.

This clonotype was detected ten times or more. The chain uses TRBV6-2 or TRBV6-3 and TRBJ1-4; TRBD1 agrees at 7 bases. This CDR3 region has 16 residues. Germline V lookup: CDR1 MNHEY, CDR2 SVGEGT. After removal of 5 bases from V and 0 bases from J, the junction contained 6 bases not matched to a gene. The CDR3 DNA reads as TGTGCCAGCAGTCCGGGACAGCGAACAACTAATGAAAAACTGTTTTTT. Translated, it gives CASSPGQRTTNEKLFF.

The chain couples TRBV5-6 to TRBJ1-5; TRBD1 matches 9 bases. The CDR3 loop spans 14 amino acids. The J segment lost 3 bases and the V segment lost 4 bases, leaving 2 bases of the junction unmatched. CDR1 SGHDT and CDR2 YYEEEE come from the germline V gene. CDR3 DNA: TGTGCCAGCAGCCGACAGGGGGACAATCAGCCCCAGCATTTT. Encoded protein: CASSRQGDNQPQHF.